This T cell receptor (beta chain) was documented in a study of T cell responses to AZD1222 COVID-19 vaccine. This clone was detected once. What it binds is unknown. The assay was immunoSEQ multiplex PCR, and TCRdb's table has in-frame clones only and misses some. Among about 150,000 clones listed, about 90% were seen once. The CDR3 totals 13 residues. The germline V gene has CDR1 KGHDR and CDR2 SFDVKD. V gave up 4 bases and J gave up 5 bases, with 8 bases separating them. Findings and caveats of the study: Clonal diversity was possibly underestimated; the donors were predominantly white British and more often female.

The TCR was taken from an adult in good health. Sequencing used peripheral blood, obtained on day 0 of AZD1222 vaccination. This rearrangement joins TRBV24-1 to TRBJ2-1, with D hard to call. For the CDR3, the DNA is TGTGCCACCAGTGACCAGGATCACAATGAGCAGTTCTTC. It codes for CATSDQDHNEQFF.